These T cell receptor beta chains were read from a single sample in a study of blood T cell repertoires in COVID-19. Produced via immunoSEQ multiplex PCR; TCRdb's table is partial and in-frame only. The data contain over 45,000 clones, approximately 82% of them singletons. The material sequenced was peripheral blood. The receptors originated from a human donor in a cohort sampled during active COVID-19. The CDR3 runs from the conserved cysteine through the conserved F or W. The D gene is left open where the match is weak. A row's size may be missing; if present it is once, few, many or a size class.

J gene	CDR3 length	D gene	V gene	clone size	CDR3 protein	CDR3 DNA
TRBJ2-1	15	NA	TRBV28	NA	CASSLQGLNANEQFF	TGTGCCAGCAGTTTACAGGGCTTAAACGCCAATGAGCAGTTCTTC
TRBJ1-3	14	NA	TRBV7-9	few	CASSLARGENTIYF	TGTGCCAGCAGCTTAGCCAGGGGCGAAAACACCATATATTTT
TRBJ2-6	12	NA	TRBV30	NA	CALTGGANVLTF	TGTGCCTTGACTGGTGGGGCCAACGTCCTGACTTTC
TRBJ2-5	15	TRBD2	TRBV5-1	once	CASSLSGGLQETQYF	TGCGCCAGCAGCCTTAGCGGGGGGCTTCAAGAGACCCAGTACTTC
TRBJ2-7	15	TRBD1	TRBV27	NA	CASSALHRGRREQYF	TGTGCCAGCAGTGCCTTACACAGGGGGCGCAGGGAGCAGTACTTC
TRBJ1-1	15	NA	TRBV27	NA	CASSFKGWSNTEAFF	TGTGCCAGCAGTTTCAAGGGGTGGTCCAACACTGAAGCTTTCTTT
TRBJ1-2	16	TRBD1	TRBV18	NA	CASSPVRQGGFYGYTF	TGTGCCAGCTCACCCGTACGACAGGGAGGCTTCTATGGCTACACCTTC
TRBJ2-7	13	TRBD1	TRBV11-2	NA	CASSGQGADEQYF	TGTGCCAGCAGCGGGCAGGGGGCCGACGAGCAGTACTTC
TRBJ1-4	16	TRBD1	TRBV4-3	NA	CASSQAGDRGNEKLFF	TGCGCCAGCAGCCAAGCGGGGGACAGGGGAAATGAAAAACTGTTTTTT
TRBJ1-2	14	NA	TRBV28	NA	CASSVQGPNYGYTF	TGTGCCAGCAGTGTACAGGGCCCTAACTATGGCTACACCTTC
TRBJ1-2	13	NA	TRBV9	NA	CASSVPGLREYTF	TGTGCCAGCAGCGTGCCGGGACTCCGAGAGTACACCTTC
TRBJ1-2	19	TRBD1	TRBV10-1	NA	CASVRHETGTRLGSYGYTF	TGCGCCAGCGTTAGACACGAGACAGGGACACGGCTAGGATCTTATGGCTACACCTTC
TRBJ1-1	16	TRBD1	TRBV5-6	NA	CASSLAWGQGTTEAFF	TGTGCCAGCAGCTTGGCCTGGGGACAGGGTACCACTGAAGCTTTCTTT
TRBJ2-5	15	NA	TRBV7-2	NA	CASSSAGANVETQYF	TGTGCCAGCAGCTCGGCGGGGGCCAACGTGGAGACCCAGTACTTC
TRBJ1-2	15	TRBD1	TRBV28	NA	CASSPRTGGAGGYTF	TGTGCCAGCAGTCCGAGGACAGGGGGCGCCGGAGGCTACACCTTC
TRBJ2-2	18	TRBD1	TRBV24-1	once	CATSGPQGAGMGTGELFF	TGTGCCACCAGTGGGCCACAGGGGGCGGGCATGGGAACCGGGGAGCTGTTTTTT
TRBJ2-3	13	NA	TRBV5-1	NA	CASSALQGTTQYF	TGCGCCAGCAGCGCCCTACAGGGAACTACGCAGTATTTT
TRBJ1-1	14	TRBD1	TRBV2	NA	CAVQGGTLGTEAFF	TGTGCCGTACAGGGGGGGACGCTCGGCACTGAAGCTTTCTTT
TRBJ1-2	13	NA	TRBV30	NA	CAWSTRPTGGYTF	TGTGCCTGGAGTACCAGGCCCACGGGAGGCTACACCTTC
TRBJ1-1	11	NA	TRBV4-2	NA	CASSQGQKAFF	TGTGCCAGCAGCCAAGGACAGAAAGCTTTCTTT
TRBJ1-1	13	TRBD1	TRBV3-1/TRBV3-2	NA	CASRSGTVVEAFF	TGTGCCAGCAGGTCCGGGACAGTTGTTGAAGCTTTCTTT
TRBJ1-1	13	TRBD1	TRBV5-1	few	CASSSQGAAEAFF	TGCGCCAGCAGCTCCCAGGGGGCAGCTGAAGCTTTCTTT
TRBJ1-3	16	NA	TRBV5-4	NA	CASSFRTDSSGNTIYF	TGTGCCAGCAGCTTTCGGACAGACTCGTCGGGAAACACCATATATTTT
TRBJ1-6	14	TRBD1	TRBV3-1/TRBV3-2	once	CASSPTGGMTPLHF	TGTGCCAGCAGCCCGACAGGGGGCATGACACCCCTCCACTTT
TRBJ1-2	14	NA	TRBV24-1	NA	CATSDTGINYGYTF	TGTGCCACCAGTGATACGGGGATCAACTATGGCTACACCTTC
TRBJ1-1	15	NA	TRBV7-3	NA	CASSLNPGVNTEAFF	TGTGCCAGCAGCTTAAATCCAGGGGTCAACACTGAAGCTTTCTTT
TRBJ1-2	13	TRBD1	TRBV7-9	NA	CASGSQGEHGYTF	TGTGCCAGCGGATCACAGGGGGAACATGGCTACACCTTC
TRBJ1-1	17	NA	TRBV3-1/TRBV3-2	NA	CASSQDPGRGVNTEAFF	TGTGCCAGCAGCCAAGATCCGGGGAGGGGGGTGAACACTGAAGCTTTCTTT
TRBJ2-5	15	NA	TRBV7-2	once	CASSSNRGSAETQYF	TGTGCCAGCAGCTCAAATAGAGGCTCCGCAGAGACCCAGTACTTC
TRBJ2-7	16	TRBD2	TRBV19	NA	CASSIAGGGRGNEQYF	TGTGCCAGTAGTATTGCGGGGGGTGGAAGAGGGAACGAGCAGTACTTC
TRBJ1-2	14	NA	TRBV28	NA	CASSLSAGLGGYTF	TGTGCCAGCAGTTTATCCGCAGGTTTGGGTGGCTACACCTTC
TRBJ2-7	17	NA	TRBV23-1	few	CAFGSRGCTPLSYEQYF	TGCGCCTTTGGGAGCAGGGGATGTACCCCCCTTAGCTACGAGCAGTACTTC
TRBJ1-1	12	TRBD1	TRBV9	large	CASTSRQGEAFF	TGTGCCAGCACCTCCCGACAGGGGGAAGCTTTCTTT
TRBJ1-5	16	TRBD1	TRBV29-1	NA	CSVIGQGSLDNQPQHF	TGCAGCGTTATTGGACAGGGAAGCTTGGACAATCAGCCCCAGCATTTT
TRBJ2-7	15	TRBD2	TRBV5-4	NA	CASSDKRGHSYEQYF	TGTGCCAGCAGCGACAAGCGGGGGCACTCCTACGAGCAGTACTTC
TRBJ1-3	16	TRBD1	TRBV9	NA	CASSVVGTGGMDTIYF	TGTGCCAGCAGCGTAGTAGGGACAGGGGGTATGGACACCATATATTTT
TRBJ1-2	14	NA	TRBV10-3	NA	CAISEAGRDYGYTF	TGTGCCATCAGTGAGGCGGGACGCGACTATGGCTACACCTTC
TRBJ2-7	14	NA	TRBV28	NA	CATKSLPAAYEQYF	TGTGCCACCAAATCCCTCCCTGCGGCCTACGAGCAGTACTTC
TRBJ1-2	13	NA	TRBV10-2	NA	CASSDSGANGYTF	TGCGCCAGCAGTGACTCAGGGGCAAATGGCTACACCTTC
TRBJ1-1	14	TRBD1	TRBV4-2	few	CASSQTGKGTEAFF	TGTGCCAGCAGCCAGACAGGGAAGGGGACTGAAGCTTTCTTT
TRBJ1-5	13	NA	TRBV30	NA	CAWSVQGSQPQHF	TGTGCCTGGAGTGTCCAGGGCAGTCAGCCCCAGCATTTT
TRBJ2-6	18	TRBD1	TRBV18	NA	CASSPGGTGGSGANVLTF	TGTGCCAGCTCACCAGGCGGGACAGGGGGCTCTGGGGCCAACGTCCTGACTTTC
TRBJ1-5	15	NA	TRBV5-8	NA	CASSIQGVSNQPQHF	TGTGCCAGCAGCATACAGGGAGTTAGCAATCAGCCCCAGCATTTT
TRBJ1-1	14	NA	TRBV3-1/TRBV3-2	once	CASKYQGTNTEAFF	TGTGCCAGCAAGTACCAGGGAACGAACACTGAAGCTTTCTTT
TRBJ1-2	16	NA	TRBV10-3	NA	CAISESITGPFYGYTF	TGTGCCATCAGTGAGTCGATAACAGGGCCCTTTTATGGCTACACCTTC
TRBJ2-7	16	NA	TRBV4-1	once	CASSQWHKISSYEQYF	TGCGCCAGCAGCCAGTGGCATAAGATTTCCTCCTACGAGCAGTACTTC
TRBJ1-5	13	TRBD1	TRBV29-1	NA	CSVGDRVGQPQHF	TGCAGCGTTGGGGACAGGGTGGGCCAGCCCCAGCATTTT
TRBJ1-2	14	TRBD1	TRBV18	NA	CASSPDRGRAGYTF	TGTGCCAGCTCACCGGACAGGGGGCGGGCGGGCTACACCTTC
TRBJ2-1	13	NA	TRBV3-1/TRBV3-2	medium-sized	CASSQENYNEQFF	TGTGCCAGCAGCCAGGAGAATTACAATGAGCAGTTCTTC
TRBJ1-1	14	NA	TRBV7-2	NA	CASRRGGPNTEAFF	TGTGCCAGCAGGCGCGGGGGCCCGAACACTGAAGCTTTCTTT
TRBJ1-6	15	TRBD1	TRBV7-9	few	CASRSRTGGDSPLHF	TGTGCCAGCAGATCCCGGACAGGGGGGGATTCACCCCTCCACTTT
TRBJ1-2	11	TRBD1	TRBV6-5	once	CAGQGAYISTF	TGTGCCGGACAGGGGGCGTATATTAGTACCTTC
TRBJ2-3	11	NA	TRBV27	NA	CATGYTDTQYF	TGTGCCACAGGGTACACAGATACGCAGTATTTT
TRBJ1-4	14	NA	TRBV3-1/TRBV3-2	few	CASSPDSVNEKLFF	TGTGCCAGCAGCCCGGACAGTGTTAATGAAAAACTGTTTTTT
TRBJ2-7	15	TRBD2	TRBV28	NA	CASHATGGGSYEQYF	TGTGCCAGCCATGCGACGGGGGGTGGGTCCTACGAGCAGTACTTC